The clone carrying this T cell receptor (beta chain) was observed once. TCRdb's copy holds only in-frame clones and misses some; the assay was immunoSEQ multiplex PCR. The table has 17,000 or so clones, 73% seen once. The data originate from a study of sequential checkpoint blockade in melanoma. The CDR3 covers 12 residues. J lost 3 bases, V lost 7 bases, and 1 base had no gene match. CDR1 and CDR2 (germline): SNHLY, FYNNEI. The treatment: randomized to nivolumab then ipilimumab (arm A) or the reverse (arm B). DNA-damaging chemotherapy had not been given to any patient beforehand. PBMC sorting kept live CD3+CD8+ cells without CD19 or CD56.

The gene calls are TRBV2 and TRBJ2-7; 9 bases line up with TRBD1. This sample comprised CD8+ T cells sorted from blood (inferred from file names), obtained from a patient given nivolumab and ipilimumab in sequence. The TCR was taken from a human donor with melanoma. DNA of the CDR3: TGTGCCAGCACGACAGGGGGCTACGAGCAGTACTTC. It is translated as CASTTGGYEQYF.